This T cell receptor (beta chain) came from a study of circulating tumor DNA in untreated peripheral T-cell lymphoma (dated by TCRdb to the early 2020s). What the study reported, not specific to this receptor: Tumor-specific clonotypes were found in roughly three quarters of patients, coming from more than 85% of baseline tissues and approximately 67% of baseline serum samples.

To identify tumor-specific TCR clonotypes, tumor tissue taken at baseline, before any treatment, was sequenced. Next-generation sequencing of T-cell receptor sequences was used to monitor peripheral T-cell lymphoma patients receiving frontline treatment on a trial. CDR3 length: 15 amino acids, cysteine to phenylalanine. The only DNA kept is the CDR3, 45 bases in frame from the first base. As to this clone: This receptor's antigen is unknown. The input lacks base qualities; no much larger clone sits a single base away.

The library was made by the immunoSEQ multiplex PCR assay. TCRdb obtained this table from immuneACCESS and retained in-frame rearrangements with V and J assigned. These tables miss some clones; where compared with another copy, unresolved V genes account for less than half of the shortfall, and the remainder is unexplained. This sample gives thousands of clones in total; approximately 70% of them show up just once. The top ten clones comprise approximately 50% of the sample. Sample: tumor tissue. The chain employs TRBV1 and TRBJ1-4; no DNA check was done on the table's D call, TRBD1. TRBV1 is given as a pseudogene. This receptor was obtained from a human donor with peripheral T-cell lymphoma. The nucleotide sequence reads TGCGCCAGCAGCCAAGTGGGCAGCCCTAATGAAAAACTGTTTTTT. Its translation is CASSQVGSPNEKLFF.